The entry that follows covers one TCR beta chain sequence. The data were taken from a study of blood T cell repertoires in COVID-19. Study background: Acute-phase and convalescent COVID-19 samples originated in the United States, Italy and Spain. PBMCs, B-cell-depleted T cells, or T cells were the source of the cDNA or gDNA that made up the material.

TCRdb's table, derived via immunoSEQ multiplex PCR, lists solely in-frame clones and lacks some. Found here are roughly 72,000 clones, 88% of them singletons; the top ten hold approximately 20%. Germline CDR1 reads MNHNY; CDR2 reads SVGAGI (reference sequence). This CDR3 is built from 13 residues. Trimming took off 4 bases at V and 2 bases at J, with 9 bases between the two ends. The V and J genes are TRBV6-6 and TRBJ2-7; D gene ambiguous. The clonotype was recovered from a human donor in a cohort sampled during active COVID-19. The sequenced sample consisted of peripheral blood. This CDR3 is CASSSDGAYEQYF. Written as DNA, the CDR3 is TGTGCCAGCAGTTCAGACGGAGCCTACGAGCAGTACTTC.